These 6 T cell receptor beta chains came from one sample sequenced in a study of shared clonotypes between healthy human individuals. Positively selected for CCR7, the CD45RO-negative cells used as naive CD8 cells excluded terminally differentiated effector memory CD45RA+ cells. Generated by immunoSEQ multiplex PCR, the TCRdb table keeps only in-frame clones and is missing some. The data show about 2.1 million clones, roughly 91% seen once. The sequenced sample was naive CD8+ T cells from PBMCs. All receptors come from a young man in good health. Some clones in this sample may be carry-over from other donors' samples.

The chain carries TRBV28 and TRBJ1-1; no clear D. V dropped 6 bases and J dropped 8 bases, with 10 bases sitting between them. The CDR3 extends over 11 amino acids. Germline-derived CDR1 and CDR2 are MDHEN and SYDVKM. The CDR3 here is CASSPGLEAFF. The CDR3 nucleotides are TGTGCCAGCAGCCCCGGACTGGAAGCTTTCTTT.

V gene TRBV5-3 combines with J gene TRBJ2-7; D perhaps matches TRBD1 (5 bases). TRBV5-3 is sorted into the ORF group, with uncertain function. The V gene lost 5 bases and the J gene lost 7 bases, with 13 bases spanning the gap. The CDR3 covers 12 residues. The CDR3 is CARRQQVREQYF. CDR3 in DNA: TGTGCCAGAAGACAACAGGTGAGGGAGCAGTACTTC.

The chain links TRBV9 to TRBJ2-1, with unresolved D. The CDR3 is made up of 15 amino acids. The germline V gene encodes CDR1 SGDLS and CDR2 YYNGEE. Trimming took off 4 bases at V and 2 bases at J, with 13 bases between the two ends. CDR3 in DNA: TGTGCCAGCAGCACCCCTCTCGGACCCTACAATGAGCAGTTCTTC. The encoded protein is CASSTPLGPYNEQFF.

This chain joins TRBV28 and TRBJ2-7; D may correspond to TRBD1 or TRBD2 (5 bases each). Germline V gives CDR1 MDHEN, CDR2 SYDVKM. The CDR3 spans 14 residues. Trimming pared 1 base from V and 4 bases from J, leaving 11 bases between. The CDR3 nucleotides are TGTGCCAGCAGTTTATACGGGACCTCATACGAGCAGTACTTC. Its protein is CASSLYGTSYEQYF.

The chain uses TRBV29-1 and TRBJ2-5; 7 bases align to TRBD2. Looked up from germline, CDR1 is SQVTM and CDR2 is ANQGSEA. This CDR3 has 14 residues. Germline trimming cut 5 bases from V and 2 bases from J; bases unmatched to any gene: 8. The CDR3 nucleotides are TGCAGCGTTCCGGCTAGCGGTAGACAAGAGACCCAGTACTTC. Amino acids: CSVPASGRQETQYF.

The sample holds one count of this clone. The chain couples TRBV6-1 to TRBJ1-3; D unresolved. Looked up from germline, CDR1 is MNHNS and CDR2 is SASEGT. V gave up 3 bases and J gave up 0 bases, with 9 bases separating them. The CDR3 is 15 residues long. Written as DNA, the CDR3 is TGTGCCAGCAGTGAGGAAGTGGACTCTGGAAACACCATATATTTT. Translation gives CASSEEVDSGNTIYF.